The next 24 T cell receptor beta chains were all read from a single sample in a study of OX40 agonist ivuxolimab in advanced cancers. The assay was immunoSEQ multiplex PCR, and TCRdb's table has in-frame clones only and misses some. The data show around 100,000 clones, around 90% seen once. The sample here was CD4+ or CD8+ T cells sorted from blood, taken in a trial of the OX40 agonist ivuxolimab. These receptors originate from an adult with an advanced solid tumor such as melanoma, head and neck, liver or kidney cancer.

The chain carries TRBV18 and TRBJ2-5; 8 bases line up with TRBD1. The CDR3 is 14 amino acids. Germline V CDR1 and CDR2: KGHSH, LQKENI. Trimming removed 6 bases from V and 5 bases from J; junction bases left unmatched: 8. The CDR3 DNA sequence: TGTGCCAGCTCCGACCCCCGGGACAGGGAGACCCAGTACTTC. It is translated as CASSDPRDRETQYF. The full variable domain, completed using reference TRBV18 and TRBJ2-5, is NAGVMQNPRHLVRRRGQEARLRCSPMKGHSHVYWYRQLPEEGLKFMVYLQKENIIDESGMPKERFSAEFPKEGPSILRIQQVVRGDSAAYFCASSDPRDRETQYFGPGTRLLVL.

The chain uses TRBV4-1 and TRBJ2-7, with D tentatively TRBD1 or TRBD2 (5 bases each). The CDR3 is 14 residues long. The V and J ends lost 3 bases and 5 bases respectively, with 14 bases between them. Germline CDR1 MGHRA, CDR2 YSYEKL. The CDR3 here is CASSQPTRGDEQYF. The CDR3 DNA sequence: TGCGCCAGCAGCCAGCCTACTAGGGGCGACGAGCAGTACTTC.

This clone was detected once. J is TRBJ1-1 and V is TRBV6-5, with D tentatively TRBD1 (5 bases). Per the germline V gene, CDR1 is MNHEY and CDR2 is SVGAGI. V gave up 6 bases and J gave up 7 bases, with 12 bases separating them. This CDR3 region has 12 residues. The CDR3 here is CASRTGGGEAFF. The CDR3 DNA is TGTGCCAGCAGAACAGGAGGAGGTGAAGCTTTCTTT.

The gene calls are TRBV7-9 and TRBJ1-2; 10 bases are a match to TRBD1. This CDR3 comprises 14 residues. Germline V gene data show CDR1 as SEHNR and CDR2 as FQNEAQ (reference sequence). The ends lost 7 bases at V and 8 bases at J; junction bases unmatched: 10. The CDR3 region has the DNA TGTGCCAGCACAATGCGATCGACAGGGGGCGGCTACACCTTC. Translation: CASTMRSTGGGYTF.

The genes are TRBV19 and TRBJ1-1, with 9 bases matching TRBD1. The germline CDR1 and CDR2 sequences are LNHDA and SQIVND (reference sequence). The length of the CDR3 is 13 residues. V lost 2 bases and J lost 8; bases outside the gene matches: 3. The CDR3 bases are TGTGCCAGTAGTATATACAGGGGGCTGGAAGCTTTCTTT. This encodes CASSIYRGLEAFF.

V gene TRBV7-2 combines with J gene TRBJ2-7, with 10 bases fitting TRBD2. The V segment lost 1 base and the J segment 0 bases; nucleotides outside the gene matches: 3. CDR1 and CDR2 (germline): SGHTA, FQGNSA. The CDR3 has 16 residues. The CDR3 bases are TGTGCCAGCAGCTTAGACCCTAGCGGGAGCTCCTACGAGCAGTACTTC. Its protein product is CASSLDPSGSSYEQYF.

The genes are TRBV11-3 and TRBJ1-4, with 10 bases identical to TRBD1. The CDR3 spans 16 residues. Germline CDR1 is SGHNT and CDR2 is YENEEA. V was clipped by 5 bases and J by 4 bases; unmatched bases: 7. The CDR3, as DNA: TGTGCCAGCAGCCGTCGCGGGGACAGGGGTAATGAAAAACTGTTTTTT. Translation gives CASSRRGDRGNEKLFF. Full variable domain (outside the CDR3, taken from reference TRBV11-3 and TRBJ1-4): EAGVVQSPRYKIIEKKQPVAFWCNPISGHNTLYWYLQNLGQGPELLIRYENEEAVDDSQLPKDRFSAERLKGVDSTLKIQPAELGDSAVYLCASSRRGDRGNEKLFFGSGTQLSVL.

This rearrangement joins TRBV5-1 to TRBJ2-3, with TRBD1 matching over 7 bases. Germline V CDR1 and CDR2: SGHRS, YFSETQ. The CDR3 covers 15 residues. J was trimmed by 2 bases and V by 7 bases; bases with no gene match: 10. The CDR3 nucleotides read TGCGCCAGCCGCAGACAGGGAGAAGCCACAGATACGCAGTATTTT. This gives the protein CASRRQGEATDTQYF.

The chain is built from TRBV5-6 and TRBJ2-5; D may be TRBD1 or TRBD2 (6 bases each). This CDR3 is 13 amino acids long. Trimming removed 4 bases at V and 6 bases at J, with 13 bases between. The germline CDR1 and CDR2 sequences are SGHDT and YYEEEE. For the CDR3, the DNA is TGTGCCAGCAGCAGCAGGGGCGGGAAGACCCAGTACTTC. Amino acids: CASSSRGGKTQYF.

CDR3 sequence reads: CSAGQDYEQYF. The CDR3 DNA reads TGCAGCGCGGGACAGGACTACGAGCAGTACTTC. The genes are TRBV29-1 and TRBJ2-7; 8 positions agree with TRBD1. The V and J ends lost 7 bases and 3 bases, in that order; junction bases with no gene match: 2. Germline loops: CDR1 SQVTM, CDR2 ANQGSEA. This CDR3 spans 11 amino acids.

J is TRBJ2-3 and V is TRBV6-4; 11 bases map to TRBD2. The CDR3 contains 15 residues. Per germline, CDR1 MRHNA and CDR2 SNTAGT. Losses at the gene ends were 6 bases for V and 3 bases for J; bases not matched to a gene: 5. The CDR3 region is CASSLAGGWTDTQYF. The CDR3 DNA is TGTGCCAGCAGCCTAGCGGGAGGTTGGACAGATACGCAGTATTTT.

The CDR3 sequence is CASSLAPHLNTEAFF. The CDR3 DNA follows: TGTGCCAGCAGCTTAGCCCCTCATCTGAACACTGAAGCTTTCTTT. The gene calls are TRBV7-6 and TRBJ1-1; no clear D gene. CDR1 is SGHVS, CDR2 FNYEAQ, per germline. CDR3 length equals 15 residues. Trimming stripped 0 bases from V and 0 bases from J, with 8 bases between.

This clone has just one count. The DNA for the CDR3 is TGTGCCAGCTCACCTAGTGCAGACAGCTCTGGAAACACCATATATTTT. Encoded protein: CASSPSADSSGNTIYF. The chain links TRBV18 to TRBJ1-3; tentative D call: TRBD1 (5 bases). This CDR3 spans 16 amino acids. Per the germline V gene, CDR1 is KGHSH and CDR2 is LQKENI. Trimming took off 3 bases at V and 0 bases at J, with 12 bases between the two ends.

V is TRBV5-4 and J is TRBJ2-2; 7 bases fit TRBD2. Losses at the gene ends were 1 base for V and 6 bases for J; bases not matched to a gene: 3. CDR3 length equals 14 residues. Per germline, CDR1 SGHNT and CDR2 YYREEE (reference sequence). The DNA of the CDR3 is TGTGCCAGCAGCTTGAAAAGCGGGGCCGGGGAGCTGTTTTTT. Translated: CASSLKSGAGELFF.

The gene calls are TRBV18 and TRBJ2-7; TRBD1 agrees at 8 bases. Germline values: CDR1 KGHSH, CDR2 LQKENI. The CDR3 loop spans 16 amino acids. With V trimmed by 5 bases and J by 4 bases, 13 bases remained unmatched. CDR3 coding DNA: TGTGCCAGCTCAACAACAAGGACAGGGCCGAATTACGAGCAGTACTTC. Amino acid sequence: CASSTTRTGPNYEQYF. The complete variable domain, with remaining parts taken from reference TRBV18 and TRBJ2-7, reads NAGVMQNPRHLVRRRGQEARLRCSPMKGHSHVYWYRQLPEEGLKFMVYLQKENIIDESGMPKERFSAEFPKEGPSILRIQQVVRGDSAAYFCASSTTRTGPNYEQYFGPGTRLTVT.

This sequence joins TRBV11-2 and TRBJ2-5, with D tentatively TRBD2 (6 bases). The CDR3 sequence is 16 residues long. V gave up 1 base and J gave up 5 bases, with 17 bases separating them. Germline-derived CDR1 and CDR2 are SGHAT and FQNNGV. DNA of the CDR3: TGTGCCAGCAGCTTAGCTTTGGCGCCCCGGGGGGAGACCCAGTACTTC. As protein: CASSLALAPRGETQYF.

The chain has TRBV6-1 and TRBJ2-5; perhaps TRBD1 as D (5 bases). V was cut by 0 bases and J by 1 base, with 12 bases left in between. This CDR3 has 16 amino acids. CDR1 is MNHNS and CDR2 is SASEGT in the germline V gene. The chain's CDR3 is CASSEALGLLQETQYF. CDR3 in DNA: TGTGCCAGCAGTGAAGCGTTGGGGCTTCTCCAAGAGACCCAGTACTTC.

This clone has just a few counts. The chain employs TRBV28 and TRBJ1-5, with a tentative D call TRBD1 (5 bases). Germline CDR1 MDHEN, CDR2 SYDVKM. This CDR3 region has 14 residues. Trimming shortened V by 3 bases and J by 6 bases, and 12 bases separated the two germline ends. The CDR3 bases are TGTGCCAGCAGTTTGAGCTTCGGGGCTCAGCCCCAGCATTTT. It translates to CASSLSFGAQPQHF.

Written as DNA, the CDR3 is TGCAGTGCTAGGGGGAACACTGAAGCTTTCTTT. Protein sequence: CSARGNTEAFF. The chain has TRBV20-1 and TRBJ1-1; D is undetermined. V was shortened by 3 bases and J by 1 base, with 3 bases between the two germline ends. This CDR3 has 11 residues. The germline CDR1 and CDR2 sequences are DFQATT and SNEGSKA (reference sequence).

The chain combines TRBV4-3 with TRBJ2-1; 12 nucleotides match TRBD2. Germline CDR1 and CDR2: LGHNA and YSLEER. The CDR3 has 17 amino acids. V was pared by 5 bases and J by 6 bases, with 11 bases of the junction left unmatched. The CDR3 loop is CASSSHLLAGGPNEQFF. The CDR3 nucleotides are TGCGCCAGCAGCTCCCACCTCCTAGCGGGAGGGCCCAATGAGCAGTTCTTC.

The J gene is TRBJ2-4, the V gene TRBV30; 8 nucleotides line up with TRBD2. Unmatched junction bases numbered 9, after V lost 5 bases and J lost 0 bases. Per germline, CDR1 GTSNPN and CDR2 SVGIG (reference sequence). The CDR3 contains 16 residues. The CDR3 region is CAWVRLARLAKNIQYF. CDR3 in DNA: TGTGCCTGGGTCAGACTAGCGCGACTAGCCAAAAACATTCAGTACTTC.

The chain combines TRBV27 with TRBJ2-7; the match to TRBD2 covers 10 bases. The germline V gene has CDR1 MNHEY and CDR2 SMNVEV (reference sequence). The CDR3 spans 14 residues. The V and J ends lost 5 bases and 0 bases, in that order; junction bases with no gene match: 1. CDR3 protein: CASSGLADSYEQYF. CDR3 in DNA: TGTGCCAGCAGTGGACTAGCGGACTCCTACGAGCAGTACTTC.

The rearrangement links TRBV7-3 to TRBJ1-1, with a weak D call TRBD1 (5 bases). V was cut by 4 bases and J by 1 base, with 7 bases left in between. Germline V gives CDR1 SGHTA, CDR2 FQGTGA. This CDR3 comprises 13 residues. CDR3 nucleotide sequence: TGTGCCAGCAGCTCTACAGGGAACACTGAAGCTTTCTTT. Its translation is CASSSTGNTEAFF.

The chain joins TRBV21-1 to TRBJ2-7; no DNA check was done on the table's D call, TRBD1. TRBV21-1 is a pseudogene segment. The CDR3 is made up of 20 amino acids. This CDR3 reads CASSRYPGQGALWWTYEQYF. The CDR3 DNA follows: TGTGCCAGCAGCAGATACCCGGGACAGGGGGCACTGTGGTGGACCTACGAGCAGTACTTC.